Listed below are T cell receptor beta chains from one sample, sequenced in a study of glioma-infiltrating T cells after dendritic cell vaccination. The assay was immunoSEQ multiplex PCR, and TCRdb's table has in-frame clones only and misses some. This sample has about 49,000 clones, with 85% found just once. The sample consisted of blood, taken before dendritic cell vaccination. Receptors originate from a human donor with glioblastoma. CDR3s include the opening cysteine and the closing phenylalanine or tryptophan. The order of the fields is V gene, clone size, J gene, D gene, CDR3 DNA, CDR3 protein. A D gene is named only where the DNA matches it firmly. Not all rows give a size; the values are once, few, many and, for expanded clones, a class.

TRBV7-2	NA	TRBJ1-4	NA	TGTGCCAGCAGCTTAACCCGGCCCAGGGCAACTAATGAAAAACTGTTTTTT	CASSLTRPRATNEKLFF
TRBV2	NA	TRBJ2-2	NA	TGTGCCAGCAGCAACGACAGGCCCACCGGGGAGCTGTTTTTT	CASSNDRPTGELFF
TRBV6-1	NA	TRBJ2-5	TRBD1	TGTGCCAGCCTCGACAGGGGTTCTCAAGAGACCCAGTACTTC	CASLDRGSQETQYF
TRBV7-2	NA	TRBJ2-7	NA	TGTGCCAGCAGCAGCCCTCGGTTCTACGAGCAGTACTTC	CASSSPRFYEQYF
TRBV29-1	NA	TRBJ1-2	TRBD1	TGCAGCGTTGACAGTGGGGGAGGGCAGGGGGCAGCCTATGGCTACACCTTC	CSVDSGGGQGAAYGYTF
TRBV5-4	NA	TRBJ1-1	TRBD1	TGTGCCAGCAGCAGATCCGGGACAGGAAAAGCTTTCTTT	CASSRSGTGKAFF
TRBV27	NA	TRBJ1-2	TRBD1	TGTGCCAGCAGTTTCCTACAGGGGTATGGCTACACCTTC	CASSFLQGYGYTF
TRBV19	NA	TRBJ1-2	NA	TGTGCCAGTACAGACAGGAACTTATATGGCTACACCTTC	CASTDRNLYGYTF
TRBV6-6	NA	TRBJ2-7	TRBD1	TGTGCCAGCGGAACCCAGGGGGCGAAGTCCTACGAGCAGTACTTC	CASGTQGAKSYEQYF
TRBV6-1	once	TRBJ1-4	TRBD1	TGTGCCAGCAGCCTTATAGACAGGGGTGGTGAAAAACTGTTTTTT	CASSLIDRGGEKLFF
TRBV7-9	NA	TRBJ1-4	NA	TGTGCCAGCAGCTTAGCAGGGGGTGAAAAACTGTTTTTT	CASSLAGGEKLFF
TRBV9	NA	TRBJ1-1	NA	TGTGCCAGCAGCGTAGTCGTAGCGCCGGCTGAAGCTTTCTTT	CASSVVVAPAEAFF
TRBV11-3	NA	TRBJ2-5	TRBD2	TGTGCCAGCAGCTACCGGGGGGACCCCGGGAAGACCCAGTACTTC	CASSYRGDPGKTQYF
TRBV14	NA	TRBJ2-3	TRBD2	TGTGCCAGCAGCCCACTAGCGGGAGGGAACACAGATACGCAGTATTTT	CASSPLAGGNTDTQYF
TRBV19	NA	TRBJ1-6	NA	TGTGCCAGTAGGACGCAAGCTACCTCGGGCTCCTATAATTCACCCCTCCACTTT	CASRTQATSGSYNSPLHF
TRBV27	NA	TRBJ1-2	TRBD1	TGTGCCAGCAGTAGGGACAGGGGCTATGGCTACACCTTC	CASSRDRGYGYTF
TRBV19	NA	TRBJ2-7	NA	TGTGCCAGTAGTATATATCCCCGCGGGGATCCCCACGAAGACGAGCAGTACTTC	CASSIYPRGDPHEDEQYF